This is a list of T cell receptor beta chains from one sample in a study of T cells in Graves' hyperthyroidism and ophthalmopathy. TCRdb fed the multiplex PCR reads into MiXCR, producing one record per CDR3 protein. The top ten clones hold around a sixth of a sample with about 480,000 distinct CDR3 sequences, about an eighth of them seen once. The sample comprised blood. The receptors come from a woman between 18 and 29 years old with Graves' hyperthyroidism. Both conserved end residues are part of each CDR3.

j_gene	v_gene	CDR3aa
TRBJ1-1	TRBV20-1	CSTLGMNTEAFF
TRBJ1-2	TRBV4-1	CASSQGPGGNYGYTF
TRBJ2-7	TRBV12-5	CASGLGLSYEQYF
TRBJ2-3	TRBV2	CASSASGTSVEDTQYF
TRBJ1-4	TRBV6-1	CASKRGPTQGGTWGEKLFF
TRBJ1-1	TRBV28	CASSYTGFFTEAFF
TRBJ2-6	TRBV19	CASSPSKYVLTF
TRBJ1-5	TRBV12-3/TRBV12-4	CASRRGVSGQPQHF
TRBJ2-1	TRBV6-1	CASRAERQGAGGYEQFF
TRBJ1-1	TRBV19	CASSIDQDTEAFF
TRBJ1-2	TRBV10-3	CAISESGRTIYGYTF
TRBJ2-2	TRBV15	CATTRGGGLNTGELFF
TRBJ2-5	TRBV7-9	CASELFTDQETQYF
TRBJ2-1	TRBV7-9	CASSFPLLAGGPKSYNEQFF
TRBJ2-1	TRBV2	CASSAPTSGGGGYNEQFF
TRBJ2-7	TRBV24-1	CATKAGGSDEQYF
TRBJ2-2	TRBV2	CASGPGQGAQMTGELFF
TRBJ1-2	TRBV6-1	CASSKSGPNYGYTF
TRBJ2-1	TRBV24-1	CATSDRTSDKGYNEQFF
TRBJ2-1	TRBV5-1	CASSLEFSNEQFF
TRBJ1-1	TRBV7-2	CASSLRQGALGTEAFF
TRBJ2-1	TRBV3-1	CASSRGQDEQFF
TRBJ1-1	TRBV20-1	CSARNPVNTEAFF
TRBJ2-1	TRBV6-1	CASSVLIGSYNEQFF
TRBJ2-7	TRBV9	CASSAADRGAYEQYF
TRBJ1-4	TRBV6-1	CASSEAPPGLNEKLFF
TRBJ2-7	TRBV10-1	CATTEPYF
TRBJ2-6	TRBV30	CAWGSISGANVLTF
TRBJ2-7	TRBV19	CASSILGGQYEQYF
TRBJ2-2	TRBV5-1	CASRAGLEVTGELFF
TRBJ2-3	TRBV11-2	CASSREDRGADTQYF
TRBJ2-1	TRBV24-1	CATSEGLSGSSYNEQFF
TRBJ2-1	TRBV12-3/TRBV12-4	CASRSSGSNEQFF
TRBJ2-5	TRBV7-3	CASSPTGLAGWETQYF